This record concerns one T cell receptor beta chain sequence. Its matching antigen is unknown. Each ophthalmopathy patient scored at least 3 on the Clinical Activity Score and at least 4 on NOSPECS grade, with duration under 3 months. Diagnosing involved the use of clinical symptoms, serum thyroxine and TRAb, thyroid ultrasound and orbital computed tomography. The CDR3 loop spans 15 amino acids. Germline loops: CDR1 SGHTA, CDR2 FQGNSA. Trimming pared 5 bases from V and 9 bases from J, leaving 19 bases between. Researchers amplified the TCR beta CDR3 regions from RNA transcripts. HTBI primers were used for first-round RT-PCR of the TCR CDR3. TCRdb called the multiplex PCR reads again in MiXCR, with one record for every CDR3 protein. Among over 250,000 distinct CDR3 sequences, over 15% were seen once, and the ten largest hold over 50%. These data belong to a study of T cells in Graves' hyperthyroidism and ophthalmopathy. Across the study: Staff took peripheral blood when the initial diagnosis was made, before any treatment began.

Overall study findings and caveats: Blood also carried most thyroid clonotypes expanded above 0.001.

The chain joins TRBV7-2 to TRBJ2-2; weak D call: TRBD1 (7 bases). The sample taken for sequencing was blood. This receptor was taken from an older woman with Graves' ophthalmopathy. The CDR3 sequence is CASSPAQGGDRELFF. The CDR3 DNA follows: TGTGCCAGCAGCCCCGCCCAGGGGGGCGACCGGGAGCTGTTTTTT. Full variable domain (rest looked up from reference TRBV7-2 and TRBJ2-2): GAGVSQSPSNKVTEKGKDVELRCDPISGHTALYWYRQSLGQGLEFLIYFQGNSAPDKSGLPSDRFSAERTGGSVSTLTIQRTQQEDSAVYLCASSPAQGGDRELFFGEGSRLTVL.